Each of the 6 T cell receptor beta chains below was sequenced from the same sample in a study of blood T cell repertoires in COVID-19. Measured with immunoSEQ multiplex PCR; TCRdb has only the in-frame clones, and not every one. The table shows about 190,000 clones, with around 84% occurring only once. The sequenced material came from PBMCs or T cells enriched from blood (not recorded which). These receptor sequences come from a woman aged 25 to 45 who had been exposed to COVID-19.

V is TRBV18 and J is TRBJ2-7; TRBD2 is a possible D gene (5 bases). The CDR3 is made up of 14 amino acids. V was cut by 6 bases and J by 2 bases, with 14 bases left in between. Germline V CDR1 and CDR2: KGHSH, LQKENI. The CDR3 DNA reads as TGTGCCAGCTCCCACTTCGGGAACCCCTACGAGCAGTACTTC. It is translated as CASSHFGNPYEQYF.

The CDR3 is CASSQNPQGSDTQYF. The DNA of the CDR3 is TGTGCCAGCAGCCAAAACCCGCAGGGCTCCGATACGCAGTATTTT. This chain joins TRBV3-1 (or the pseudogene TRBV3-2) and TRBJ2-3, with D maybe TRBD1 (5 bases). The CDR3 covers 15 residues. Germline V lookup: CDR1 LGHDT, CDR2 YNNKEL (reference sequence). V lost 2 bases and J 6 bases, leaving 15 bases between the germline ends.

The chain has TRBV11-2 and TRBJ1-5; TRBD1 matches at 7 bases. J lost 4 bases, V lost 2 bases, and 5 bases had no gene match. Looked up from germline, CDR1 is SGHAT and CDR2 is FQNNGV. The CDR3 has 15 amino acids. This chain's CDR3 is CASSLLQGVNQPQHF. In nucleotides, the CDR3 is TGTGCCAGCAGCTTACTGCAGGGGGTGAATCAGCCCCAGCATTTT.

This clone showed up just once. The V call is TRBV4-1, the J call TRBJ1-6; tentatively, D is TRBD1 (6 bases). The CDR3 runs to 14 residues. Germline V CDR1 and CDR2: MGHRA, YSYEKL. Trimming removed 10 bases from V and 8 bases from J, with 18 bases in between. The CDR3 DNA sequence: TGCGCCACTGCAGGGGAGTGGGTCTATTCACCCCTCCACTTT. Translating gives CATAGEWVYSPLHF.

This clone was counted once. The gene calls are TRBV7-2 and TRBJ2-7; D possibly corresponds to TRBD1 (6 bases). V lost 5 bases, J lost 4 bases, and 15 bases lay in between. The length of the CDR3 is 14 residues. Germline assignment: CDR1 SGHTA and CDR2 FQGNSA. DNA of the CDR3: TGTGCCAGCAGCGCAATTTCAGGGGAATACGAGCAGTACTTC. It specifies CASSAISGEYEQYF.

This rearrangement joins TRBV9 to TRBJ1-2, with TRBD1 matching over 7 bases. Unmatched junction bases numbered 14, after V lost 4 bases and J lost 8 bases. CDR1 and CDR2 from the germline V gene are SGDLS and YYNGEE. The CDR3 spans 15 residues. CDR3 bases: TGTGCCAGCAGCTCCAGCCACGACAGGGCCGGCGGCTACACCTTC. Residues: CASSSSHDRAGGYTF.